This T cell receptor beta chain was retrieved from a study of beta chain features in type 1 diabetes. General study points: Researchers report that Type 1 diabetes patients had moderately but significantly shorter TCRB CDR3s across all four CD4+ subsets. Patients with type 1 diabetes carried fewer insertions and had more deletions at their VDJ junctions. Within the patient group, naive, central memory and Treg TCRB repertoires appeared more similar to each other than within healthy donors.

Turning to this clone: Antigen unknown.

Losses at the gene ends were 1 base for V and 2 bases for J; bases not matched to a gene: 5. Germline V gene sequence: CDR1 LGHNA, CDR2 YSLEER. This CDR3 spans 16 amino acids. Populations isolated by sorting all had purity greater than 95%. Every bit of the isolated RNA underwent reverse transcription, so sequencing read expressed TCRB transcripts. Data came from immunoSEQ multiplex PCR; TCRdb stores just in-frame clones and leaves some out. The sample lists a few hundred thousand clones; about a tenth were seen once. The chain joins TRBV4-3 to TRBJ2-3, with 8 bases matching TRBD2. Sample: naive CD4+ T cells from blood. The TCR originated in a man aged 25 to 40 with type 1 diabetes. The DNA of the CDR3 is TGCGCCAGCAGCCAAGTGGCGGGGGGAAACACAGATACGCAGTATTTT. The encoded protein is CASSQVAGGNTDTQYF.